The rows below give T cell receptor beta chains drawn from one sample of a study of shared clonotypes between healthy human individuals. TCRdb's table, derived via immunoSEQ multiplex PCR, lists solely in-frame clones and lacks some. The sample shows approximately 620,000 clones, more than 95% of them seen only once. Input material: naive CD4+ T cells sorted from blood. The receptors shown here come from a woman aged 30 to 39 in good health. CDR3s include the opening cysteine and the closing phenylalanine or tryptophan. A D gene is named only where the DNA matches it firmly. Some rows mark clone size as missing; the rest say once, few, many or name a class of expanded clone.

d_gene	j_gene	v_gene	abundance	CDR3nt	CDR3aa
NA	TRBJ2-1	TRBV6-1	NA	TGTGCCAGCAGTGAAGTACAGGGCACCTACAATGAGCAGTTCTTC	CASSEVQGTYNEQFF
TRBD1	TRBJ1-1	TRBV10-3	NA	TGTGCCATCAGTACGAGGGGGCCAAACACTGAAGCTTTCTTT	CAISTRGPNTEAFF
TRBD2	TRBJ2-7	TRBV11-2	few	TGTGCCAGCAGCTCACTAGCGGAGCAGTACTTC	CASSSLAEQYF
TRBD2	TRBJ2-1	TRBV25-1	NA	TGTGCCAGCAGTATAGCGGGATCACGGCCCTACAATGAGCAGTTCTTC	CASSIAGSRPYNEQFF
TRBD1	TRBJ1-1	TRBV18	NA	TGTGCCAGCTCAGTACAGGGGTACACTGAAGCTTTCTTT	CASSVQGYTEAFF
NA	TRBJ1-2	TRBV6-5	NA	TGTGCCAGCAGCCCCGGGACAAGAATAAACTATGGCTACACCTTC	CASSPGTRINYGYTF
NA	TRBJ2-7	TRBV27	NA	TGTGCCAGCAGGGCCCTTTTTTTAGCCGTATTAGGCGAGCAGTACTTC	CASRALFLAVLGEQYF
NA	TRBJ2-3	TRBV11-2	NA	TGTGCCAGCAGCAAGAAAACCGGGACCCGGGGGACAGATACGCAGTATTTT	CASSKKTGTRGTDTQYF
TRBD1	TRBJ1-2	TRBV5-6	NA	TGTGCCAGCAGCTTGGGCCGGGACAGGGATTTCTTCTATGGCTACACCTTC	CASSLGRDRDFFYGYTF
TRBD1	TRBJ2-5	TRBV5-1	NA	TGCGCCAGCAGCCCATACGGGACCGGGACAGGGGGCATGACCCAGTACTTC	CASSPYGTGTGGMTQYF
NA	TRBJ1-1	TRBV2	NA	TGTGCCAGCAGTGGAACAAGGACAGTGAACACTGAAGCTTTCTTT	CASSGTRTVNTEAFF
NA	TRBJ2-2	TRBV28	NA	TGTGCCAGCAGTATCCCGGACTATCCTAGGGGCACCGGGGAGCTGTTTTTT	CASSIPDYPRGTGELFF
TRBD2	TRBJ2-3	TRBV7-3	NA	TGTGCCAGCAGCCCAGGACTAGCGGGAGCCTCAGATACGCAGTATTTT	CASSPGLAGASDTQYF
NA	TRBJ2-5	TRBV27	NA	TGTGCCAGCAGTTCTCGGGCCGGACTCGCGACGGAGACCCAGTACTTC	CASSSRAGLATETQYF
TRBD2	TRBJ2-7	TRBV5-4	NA	TGTGCCAGCAGCTTGGGTGGGACTAGCCTCGACGAGCAGTACTTC	CASSLGGTSLDEQYF
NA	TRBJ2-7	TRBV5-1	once	TGCGCCAGCAGCTTGGCCCCGGGACTTAACGAGCAGTACTTC	CASSLAPGLNEQYF
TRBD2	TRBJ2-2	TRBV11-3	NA	TGTGCCAGCAGCTTGACGGGACTAGCGGGAGTCGGGGAGCTGTTTTTT	CASSLTGLAGVGELFF
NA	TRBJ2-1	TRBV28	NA	TGTGCCAGCGCTACCTCCTACAATGAGCAGTTCTTC	CASATSYNEQFF
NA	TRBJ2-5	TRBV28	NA	TGTGCCAGCAGTTTTGAAAGGAGGACCCAGTACTTC	CASSFERRTQYF
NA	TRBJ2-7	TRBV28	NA	TGTGCCAGCAGCCTCCTTCTATCCGGGCTAACCCCGCAGAGGTCCTACGAGCAGTACTTC	CASSLLLSGLTPQRSYEQYF
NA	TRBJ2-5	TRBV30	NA	TGTGCCTGGAACAGCGGAGAGACCCAGTACTTC	CAWNSGETQYF
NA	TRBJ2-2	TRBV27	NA	TGTGCCAGCAGTTTATCCCAGGGCGCCGGGGAGCTGTTTTTT	CASSLSQGAGELFF
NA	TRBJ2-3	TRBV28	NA	TGTGCCAGCAGCCCAACCGGCGGGAACACAGATACGCAGTATTTT	CASSPTGGNTDTQYF
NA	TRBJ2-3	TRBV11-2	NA	TGTGCCAGCAGCCCCCAAAATACGCAGTATTTT	CASSPQNTQYF
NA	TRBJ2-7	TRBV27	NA	TGTGCCAGCAATAATCTTAGCTCCTACGAGCAGTACTTC	CASNNLSSYEQYF
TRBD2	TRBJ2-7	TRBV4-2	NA	TGTGCCAGCAGCCAAGCCCCGACTAGCGGGAATTACGAGCAGTACTTC	CASSQAPTSGNYEQYF
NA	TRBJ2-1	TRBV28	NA	TGTGCCAGCAGTCATAACAGCAATGAGCAGTTCTTC	CASSHNSNEQFF
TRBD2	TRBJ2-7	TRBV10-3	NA	TGTGCCATCAGTAAGACTAGCGGGAGCTCCTACGAGCAGTACTTC	CAISKTSGSSYEQYF
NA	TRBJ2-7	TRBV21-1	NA	TGTGCCAGTTTCAGGACTAGCGGTTGTGCGGCAATGTACGAGCAGTACTTC	CASFRTSGCAAMYEQYF
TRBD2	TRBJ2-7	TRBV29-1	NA	TGCAGCGTGAGTAACTTAAGCGGGAGGCCCTCCTACGAGCAGTACTTC	CSVSNLSGRPSYEQYF
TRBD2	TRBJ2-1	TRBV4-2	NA	TGTGCCAGCAGCCAACCAATAGGACTAGCGGGGGCTAGCTCCTACAATGAGCAGTTCTTC	CASSQPIGLAGASSYNEQFF
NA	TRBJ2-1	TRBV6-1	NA	TGTGCCAGCAGGGGGACCTTAAGCTCCTACAATGAGCAGTTCTTC	CASRGTLSSYNEQFF
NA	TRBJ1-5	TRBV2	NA	TGTGCCAGCAAGGTCCGAGACAGGCTTCAGCCCCAGCATTTT	CASKVRDRLQPQHF
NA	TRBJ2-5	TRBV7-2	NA	TGTGCCAGCAGCTTGGGGGACCACCAAGAGACCCAGTACTTC	CASSLGDHQETQYF
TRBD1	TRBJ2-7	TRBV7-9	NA	TGTGCCAGCAGCTTAGCGCCAGGACAGGGCTACGAGCAGTACTTC	CASSLAPGQGYEQYF
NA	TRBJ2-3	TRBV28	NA	NA	CASSSSRRPATTDTQYF
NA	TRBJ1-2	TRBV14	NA	TGTGCCAGCAGCCAAGATAGTGGGGTCCACTCTGGCTACACCTTC	CASSQDSGVHSGYTF
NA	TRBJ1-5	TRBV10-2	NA	TGCGCCAGCAGTGAGGGGGGCGAAGAGCCCCAGCATTTT	CASSEGGEEPQHF
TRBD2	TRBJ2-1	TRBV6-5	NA	TGTGCCAGCAGTTCCACTAGCGGGAGGGCCTATGAGCAGTTCTTC	CASSSTSGRAYEQFF
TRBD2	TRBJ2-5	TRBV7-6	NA	TGTGCCAGCAGCTTAGCTTCGGGACTAGCGGTCCGAGGGACCCAGTACTTC	CASSLASGLAVRGTQYF
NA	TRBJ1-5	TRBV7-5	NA	TGTGTCAGAAGCCCCAGTTATGGTCAGCCCCAGCATTTT	CVRSPSYGQPQHF
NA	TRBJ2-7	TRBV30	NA	TGTGCCTGGAGACAGGGCCGGAGAGAGCAGTACTTC	CAWRQGRREQYF